The next 6 T cell receptor beta chains were all read from a single sample in a study of T-cell reconstitution after alpha-beta-depleted transplantation in children. The authors prepared the TCRbeta library with unique molecular identifiers. Via MiXCR, TCRdb re-called the PCR reads, giving one row per CDR3 protein. The sample includes 700,000 to 850,000 distinct CDR3 sequences, roughly 15% seen only once; the top ten take 5%. Sequenced here: PBMCs, mostly from graft donor cells, sampled 360 days after TCRalphabeta/CD19-depleted stem cell transplant. The receptors shown here come from a male patient between 5 and 17 years old who had a stem cell transplant for acute lymphoblastic leukemia, so the T cells may come from the graft donor.

This clonotype was detected only a few times. J is TRBJ2-1 and V is TRBV10-3; perhaps D is TRBD1 or TRBD2 (6 bases each). The CDR3 runs to 14 residues. The germline V and J ends were trimmed by 8 bases and 1 base, with 12 bases remaining between them. Germline V lookup: CDR1 ENHRY, CDR2 SYGVKD. The CDR3 spells CAIDEGGSYNEQFF. The CDR3 DNA sequence: TGTGCCATCGACGAAGGGGGGTCCTACAATGAGCAGTTCTTC.

This clonotype was recorded a few times. The gene calls are TRBV7-9 and TRBJ2-7; a weak D match, TRBD2 (6 bases). The length of the CDR3 is 12 residues. V lost 7 bases and J lost 3, with 10 bases in between. CDR1 and CDR2 from the germline V gene are SEHNR and FQNEAQ (reference sequence). The CDR3 nucleotides are TGTGCCAGCACCCAGGGAGGCTACGAGCAGTACTTC. It translates to CASTQGGYEQYF. Full variable domain (outside the CDR3, taken from reference TRBV7-9 and TRBJ2-7): DTGVSQNPRHKITKRGQNVTFRCDPISEHNRLYWYRQTLGQGPEFLTYFQNEAQLEKSRLLSDRFSAERPKGSFSTLEIQRTEQGDSAMYLCASTQGGYEQYFGPGTRLTVT.

This clonotype was detected once. The chain recombines TRBV5-4 with TRBJ2-2; 7 bases match TRBD1. The germline gives CDR1 SGHNT, CDR2 YYREEE (reference sequence). The CDR3 totals 15 residues. V gave up 4 bases and J gave up 7 bases; unmatched junction bases: 10. CDR3 DNA sequence: TGTGCCAGCAGCCGCCCATCGACAGGGAACGGGGAGCTGTTTTTT. It yields the protein CASSRPSTGNGELFF.

This clonotype was counted many times. The chain employs TRBV27 and TRBJ1-1; tentative D call: TRBD1 (5 bases). This CDR3 has 14 residues. Trimming left V 2 bases short and J 2 bases short, with 9 bases between. Per the germline V gene, CDR1 is MNHEY and CDR2 is SMNVEV (reference sequence). CDR3 loop: CASSLGAANTEAFF. The CDR3 nucleotides are TGTGCCAGCAGTTTAGGGGCAGCCAACACTGAAGCTTTCTTT.

V usage is TRBV3-1 and J usage is TRBJ2-7; the D is unclear. There are 14 residues in the CDR3. Germline lookup yields CDR1 LGHDT and CDR2 YNNKEL (reference sequence). V was cut by 1 base and J by 2 bases, with 9 bases left in between. The CDR3 loop is CASSQGGRPYEQYF. The CDR3 DNA sequence: TGTGCCAGCAGCCAAGGTGGAAGGCCCTACGAGCAGTACTTC.

This clonotype was found a few times. J is TRBJ2-3 and V is TRBV4-1; TRBD1 agrees at 9 bases. Germline lookup yields CDR1 MGHRA and CDR2 YSYEKL. The V gene end was trimmed by 3 bases and the J gene end by 3 bases; junction bases not matched to a gene: 13. The CDR3 contains 18 residues. The CDR3, as DNA: TGCGCCAGCAGCCACTTGCCGGGACAGGGAAGTTGGACAGATACGCAGTATTTT. Protein: CASSHLPGQGSWTDTQYF.